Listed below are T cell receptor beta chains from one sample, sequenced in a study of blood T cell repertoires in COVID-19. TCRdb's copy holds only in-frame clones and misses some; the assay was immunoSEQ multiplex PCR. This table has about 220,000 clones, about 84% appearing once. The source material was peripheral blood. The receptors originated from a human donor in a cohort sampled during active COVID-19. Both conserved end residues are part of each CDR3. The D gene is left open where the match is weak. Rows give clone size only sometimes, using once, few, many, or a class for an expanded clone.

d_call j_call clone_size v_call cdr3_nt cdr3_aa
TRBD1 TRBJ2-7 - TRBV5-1 TGCGCCAGCAGCAGGGGATCACAGGGGGCCGACGAGCAGTACTTC CASSRGSQGADEQYF
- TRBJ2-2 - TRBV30 TGTGCCTGGAGTTGGCAGGGGAATATCCATGCCGGGGAGCTGTTTTTT CAWSWQGNIHAGELFF
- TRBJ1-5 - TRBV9 TGTGCCAGCAGCGTTGGTATAGATAGCAATCAGCCCCAGCATTTT CASSVGIDSNQPQHF
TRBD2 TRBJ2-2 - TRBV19 TGTGCCAGTAGTATATCCCCGGGACTAGCGGGAGAGGCGAACACCGGGGAGCTGTTTTTT CASSISPGLAGEANTGELFF
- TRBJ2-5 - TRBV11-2 TGTGCCAGCAGCCCCCCTCTGGAGACCCAGTACTTC CASSPPLETQYF
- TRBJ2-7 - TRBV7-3 TGTGCCAGCCTACACGGGGGGCCTGTCTACGAGCAGTACTTC CASLHGGPVYEQYF
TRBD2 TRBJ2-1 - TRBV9 TGTGCCAGCAGCGTAGACCCCCTAGCGGGGGGGAACAATGAGCAGTTCTTC CASSVDPLAGGNNEQFF
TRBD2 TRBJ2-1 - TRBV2 TGTGCCAGCAGTTCGGGACTAGCGGGAGCAGATGAGCAGTTCTTC CASSSGLAGADEQFF
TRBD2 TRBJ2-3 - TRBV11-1 TGTGCCAGCAGCCCCGGACTAGCGGGTTCAGATACGCAGTATTTT CASSPGLAGSDTQYF
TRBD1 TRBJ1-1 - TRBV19 TGTGCCAGCAGAAAGGAGGGGGCCCGCACTGAAGCTTTCTTT CASRKEGARTEAFF
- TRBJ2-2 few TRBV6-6 TGTGCCAGCAGCCCTGGAGCAACCGGGGAGCTGTTTTTT CASSPGATGELFF
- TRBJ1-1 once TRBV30 TGTGCCTGGAGTGCAGGGAACACTGAAGCTTTCTTT CAWSAGNTEAFF
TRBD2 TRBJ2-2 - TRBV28 TGTGCCAGCAGTCAAACTAGCGTCGGGGAGCTGTTTTTT CASSQTSVGELFF
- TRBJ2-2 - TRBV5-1 TGCGCCAGCAGCTTAAACAATCCGAACACCGGGGAGCTGTTTTTT CASSLNNPNTGELFF